This is a list of T cell receptor beta chains from one sample in a study of blood T cells in healthy people across ages. TCRdb re-called the 5' RACE reads through MiXCR, storing one row per CDR3 protein. This table holds approximately 830,000 distinct CDR3 sequences, around 68% found once. Sequencing was performed on blood. The receptors derive from a man aged 25 to 45 in good health. Both conserved end residues are trimmed from each CDR3. Each record gives: J gene, V gene, CDR3 protein.

j_gene: TRBJ2-1; v_gene: TRBV10-3; CDR3aa: ATKTSDHQRETQF
j_gene: TRBJ2-2; v_gene: TRBV9; CDR3aa: ASRQSTGELF
j_gene: TRBJ2-1; v_gene: TRBV6-2/TRBV6-3; CDR3aa: ASSYQLGLAEGNEQF
j_gene: TRBJ2-1; v_gene: TRBV2; CDR3aa: ASTGNSDSYNEQF
j_gene: TRBJ2-7; v_gene: TRBV4-3; CDR3aa: ASSQGAGTGGSYEQY
j_gene: TRBJ2-1; v_gene: TRBV10-3; CDR3aa: AISEWDRPHNEQF
j_gene: TRBJ2-7; v_gene: TRBV3-1; CDR3aa: ASSQGTGGTSLYEQY
j_gene: TRBJ2-1; v_gene: TRBV27; CDR3aa: ASSPRRASYNEQF
j_gene: TRBJ2-5; v_gene: TRBV6-5; CDR3aa: ASSYSTGTETQY
j_gene: TRBJ1-4; v_gene: TRBV19; CDR3aa: ASRRKQNINEKLF
j_gene: TRBJ2-2; v_gene: TRBV7-9; CDR3aa: ASRPTADRNTGELF
j_gene: TRBJ1-5; v_gene: TRBV20-1; CDR3aa: SAREPKGNQPQH
j_gene: TRBJ2-3; v_gene: TRBV29-1; CDR3aa: SVDRARISTDTQY
j_gene: TRBJ2-1; v_gene: TRBV20-1; CDR3aa: SARGGRSYNEQF
j_gene: NA; v_gene: TRBV28; CDR3aa: ASSFQGAGEQY
j_gene: TRBJ2-7; v_gene: TRBV12-3/TRBV12-4; CDR3aa: ASSSTGQGGYEQY
j_gene: NA; v_gene: TRBV7-9; CDR3aa: ASSELTQMYEQY
j_gene: TRBJ2-1; v_gene: TRBV5-5; CDR3aa: ASSPWGADEQF
j_gene: TRBJ2-7; v_gene: TRBV7-9; CDR3aa: ASTFRTDTYEQY
j_gene: TRBJ2-7; v_gene: TRBV7-2; CDR3aa: ASSPGTIGSSYEQY
j_gene: TRBJ1-6; v_gene: TRBV6-5; CDR3aa: ASSYGGRIGSPLH
j_gene: TRBJ2-7; v_gene: TRBV7-2; CDR3aa: ASSLIMYEQY
j_gene: TRBJ2-6; v_gene: TRBV13; CDR3aa: ASSRQGAAGANVLT
j_gene: TRBJ2-5; v_gene: TRBV12-3/TRBV12-4; CDR3aa: ASSPGTGSEETQY
j_gene: NA; v_gene: TRBV12-3/TRBV12-4; CDR3aa: PSSFLGLAGYEQY
j_gene: NA; v_gene: TRBV28; CDR3aa: ASSLSAGGLETQY
j_gene: TRBJ2-5; v_gene: TRBV12-3/TRBV12-4; CDR3aa: ASSLEWQGKETQY